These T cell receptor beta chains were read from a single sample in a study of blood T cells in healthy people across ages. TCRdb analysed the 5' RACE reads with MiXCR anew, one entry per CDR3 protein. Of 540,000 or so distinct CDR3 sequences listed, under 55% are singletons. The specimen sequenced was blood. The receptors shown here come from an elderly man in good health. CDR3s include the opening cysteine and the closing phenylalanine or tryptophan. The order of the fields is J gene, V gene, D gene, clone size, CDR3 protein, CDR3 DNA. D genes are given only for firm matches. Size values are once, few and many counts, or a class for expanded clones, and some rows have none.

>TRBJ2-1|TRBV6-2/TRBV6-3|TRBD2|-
CASSYGSSGGGEQFF
TGTGCCAGCAGTTACGGGTCTAGCGGGGGGGGTGAACAGTTCTTC
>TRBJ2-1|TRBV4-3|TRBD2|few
CASSQSRGGGGNEQFF
TGCGCCAGCAGCCAATCCCGGGGCGGGGGGGGCAATGAGCAGTTCTTC
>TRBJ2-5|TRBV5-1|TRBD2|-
CASSLLADFQETQYF
TGCGCCAGCAGTTTACTAGCGGATTTTCAAGAGACCCAGTACTTC
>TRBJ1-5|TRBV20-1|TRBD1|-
CSAQLGGRGRNQPQHF
TGCAGTGCTCAATTAGGGGGCAGGGGGAGGAATCAGCCCCAGCATTTT
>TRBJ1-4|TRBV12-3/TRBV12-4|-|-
CASSRTSTNEKLFF
TGTGCCAGCAGTCGAACCTCAACTAATGAAAAACTGTTTTTT
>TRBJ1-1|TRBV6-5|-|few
CASNLQVNTEAFF
TGTGCCAGCAATCTACAGGTGAACACTGAAGCTTTCTTT
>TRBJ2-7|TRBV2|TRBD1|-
CASKGGARYEQYF
TGTGCCAGCAAAGGGGGCGCAAGGTACGAGCAGTACTTC
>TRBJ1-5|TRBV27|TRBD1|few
CASRGQGPHQPQHF
TGTGCCAGCAGAGGACAGGGGCCACATCAGCCCCAGCATTTT
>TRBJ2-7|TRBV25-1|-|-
CASSEGPYEQYF
TGTGCCAGCAGTGAGGGGCCCTACGAGCAGTACTTC
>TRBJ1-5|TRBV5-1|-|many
CASSLGQGGNQPQHF
TGTGCCAGCAGCTTAGGGCAGGGTGGCAATCAGCCCCAGCATTTT
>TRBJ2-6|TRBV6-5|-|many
CASSFIGLGSGANVLTF
TGTGCCAGCAGTTTTATAGGACTCGGCTCTGGGGCCAACGTCCTGACTTTC
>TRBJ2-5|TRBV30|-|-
CAWAGPRETQYF
TGTGCCTGGGCGGGCCCACGGGAGACCCAGTACTTC
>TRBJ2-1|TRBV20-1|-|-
CSARAGNYNGQFF
TGCAGTGCTAGAGCAGGCAACTACAATGGGCAGTTCTTC
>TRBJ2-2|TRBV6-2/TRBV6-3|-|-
CASSPTSVKGELFF
TGTGCCAGCAGCCCAACCAGCGTGAAGGGGGAGCTGTTTTTT
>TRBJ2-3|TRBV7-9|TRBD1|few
CASSEGQVGTDTQYF
TGTGCCAGCAGCGAGGGACAGGTTGGCACAGATACGCAGTATTTT
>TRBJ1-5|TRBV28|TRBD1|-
CASSLRDRVQPQHF
TGTGCCAGCAGTTTACGGGACAGGGTCCAGCCCCAGCATTTT
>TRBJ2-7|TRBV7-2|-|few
CASSLRQGGDEQYF
TGTGCCAGCAGCTTACGTCAGGGTGGCGACGAGCAGTACTTC
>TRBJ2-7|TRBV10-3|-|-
CAISQQSYEQYF
TGTGCCATCAGTCAACAGAGCTACGAGCAGTACTTC
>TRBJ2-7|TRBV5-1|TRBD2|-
CASSLVRDYSYEQYF
TGCGCCAGCAGCTTGGTACGGGACTACTCCTACGAGCAGTACTTC
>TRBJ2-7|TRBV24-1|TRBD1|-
CATGGTGGVHEQYF
TGTGCCACCGGTGGTACAGGGGGCGTCCACGAGCAGTACTTC
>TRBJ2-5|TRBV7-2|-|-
CASSFFRIQETQYF
TGTGCCAGCAGCTTCTTTCGGATACAAGAGACCCAGTACTTC
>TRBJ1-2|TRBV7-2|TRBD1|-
CASRDQTGGDTYGYTF
TGTGCCAGCAGAGACCAAACAGGGGGCGATACCTATGGCTACACCTTC
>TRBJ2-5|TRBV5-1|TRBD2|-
CASSLDPGGQETQYF
TGCGCCAGCAGCTTGGATCCGGGGGGTCAAGAGACCCAGTACTTC
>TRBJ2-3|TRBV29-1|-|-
CSVGASGTDTQYF
TGCAGCGTTGGGGCTAGCGGCACAGATACGCAGTATTTT
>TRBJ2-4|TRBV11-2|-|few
CASSLAGASNIQYF
TGTGCCAGCAGCTTAGCGGGGGCCTCAAACATTCAGTACTTC